This T cell receptor (beta chain) came from a study of technical replicates of blood from a few donors. Using immunoSEQ multiplex PCR, the repertoire was profiled, and TCRdb retains in-frame clones only, with some absent. Of 64,000 or so clones in the sample, around 97% were seen once. The CDR3 contains 16 residues. Germline V gene sequence: CDR1 SGHNT, CDR2 YYREEE (reference sequence). Trimming at V came to 0 bases and at J to 2 bases, leaving 2 bases not matched to a gene. The rearrangement joins TRBV5-4 to TRBJ2-2; TRBD2 agrees at 9 bases. This TCR was sampled from a human donor in good health. The sequencing input was T cells isolated from PBMCs. The CDR3 here is CASSLGLAGNTGELFF. CDR3 nucleotide sequence: TGTGCCAGCAGCTTGGGTCTAGCGGGAAACACCGGGGAGCTGTTTTTT.